This T cell receptor beta chain emerged from a study of early stage breast cancer tumors (dated by TCRdb to between 2016 and 2019). For context, the study as a whole: Of the 15 to 20 invasive breast tumors, twelve were found to be estrogen receptor-positive, progesterone receptor-positive and HER2-negative. Eight of the 12 ER+/PR+/HER2- tumors were invasive ductal carcinomas, while the other four were invasive lobular carcinomas. A read coverage of roughly 10-fold per sample was achieved on average. A total of 2,651,842 templates, representing some 1.2 million unique clonotypes, were detected across all samples.

The study profiled bulk TCR beta-chain repertoires in matched peripheral blood, tumor and adjacent normal breast tissue taken from about 16 patients with early-stage breast cancer. Before surgery, roughly 5-11 mL of whole blood was collected into EDTA tubes and then processed within 2 hours. Ficoll-Paque centrifugation in SepMate-50 tubes was used to isolate peripheral blood mononuclear cells. PBMCs were cryopreserved in aliquots of roughly 1.9 to 4 million cells in about 90% FBS with 10% DMSO and kept in liquid nitrogen. The Qiagen AllPrep DNA/RNA Mini kit was used for genomic DNA extraction. What the study reported, not specific to this receptor: Analysis by tumor subtype was prevented by the small cohort size. Chain pairing and functional markers such as CD4, CD8 and FOXP3 were missed by bulk genomic DNA sequencing of unsorted cells. Enriched TCRB sequences shared across patients were mostly commonly generated sequences, unlikely to play an important role in the tumor microenvironment. Greater similarity was observed between blood and normal breast repertoires than between blood and tumor repertoires, and tumor was distinguished from normal in 14 of 16 patients when each tissue was compared with blood. Compared with adjacent normal breast tissue, tumors had higher clonality and around 2.5-fold greater T cell density.

This clone has a single count. Which antigen it targets is not known. It has no much larger one-base neighbor in the sample; base qualities were not kept. Each sample was amplified as two independent genomic DNA replicates: roughly 0.5 ug for blood and 1.5 ug for tumor or normal breast. Following the manufacturer's instructions, the ImmunoSeq Intro kit was used to carry out TCRB sequencing on genomic DNA. Multiplex PCR was run for 30 to 35 cycles using proprietary primers and spike-in control sequences for absolute quantification. Single-end 150-bp reads were used to sequence an 87-bp fragment covering the CDR3 and the flanking V and J genes. Seven samples, each with two replicates, were multiplexed per lane of an Illumina MiSeq using version 3.0 chemistry. As for the authors' bioinformatics: Raw data were processed with the vendor's proprietary pipeline, and both replicates were merged into a single result per sample. Productive rearrangements sharing the V-gene family, CDR3 amino acid sequence and J-gene segment were defined as clonotypes. To compute clonality, the normalized Shannon entropy (Pielou evenness) of TCRB abundances was subtracted from 1. To estimate T cell density, the total number of templates was divided by the number of input cells, which was inferred from the amount of DNA input. Recon was used with default parameters to estimate total repertoire diversity and clonality. Tumor-enriched clonotypes were defined as having over 0.1% abundance in tumor and at least 32-fold higher abundance than in normal breast. As stored in TCRdb, this immuneACCESS dataset retains in-frame rearrangements with V and J assigned. A fraction of the clones does not appear; measured against another copy, unresolved V genes explain less than half of the discrepancy, and the remainder lacks a known reason. V and J calls and clone size follow that table, whereas D and trimming were derived from the DNA. The sample table contains around 20,000 clones; only one count was recorded for 83% of them. Less than 2% of the sample is held by the ten biggest clonotypes.

V sheds 1 base and J sheds 1 base, leaving 7 bases between their ends. CDR1 and CDR2 are drawn from the germline V gene (reference sequence): MNHEY, SMNVEV. The CDR3 contains 14 residues, cysteine and phenylalanine counted. Just the 42-base CDR3 DNA is kept, in frame starting at base 1. The source of this sequence is a person aged 70 to 79 with breast cancer. The chain was built from TRBV27 and TRBJ1-1, with the D gene not clear enough to name. Sequenced input: blood. In nucleotide form, the sequence is TGTGCCAGCAGTTTATATATCTCGAACACTGAAGCTTTCTTT. It translates to CASSLYISNTEAFF.